This entry describes one T cell receptor (beta chain). This clonotype has at least ten counts. Its antigen is still unknown. The input lacks base qualities; no much larger clone sits a single base away. The germline V gene (reference sequence) supplies CDR1 MNHNY and CDR2 SVGAGI. The CDR3 covers 15 residues, taking in both the cysteine and the phenylalanine. Of all the DNA, just the CDR3 is kept, 45 bases in frame from base 1. A distance of 20 bases separates the germline ends of V and J, which lose 6 bases and 5 bases respectively. This sample was taken from a study of T cell repertoires in cytomegalovirus infection (dated by TCRdb to about 2019). About the full investigation: Because public TCR beta signatures pointed to carriage of CMV infection together with the matching HLA type, the HLA type of each donor mattered for the analysis.

The data were produced on an Illumina HiSeq 1500. TCRdb handled the public reads itself, with Q25 trimming in fastp and clone calling in MiXCR, and kept productive beta chains. When rows share a CDR3 protein, they turn into one entry using the most common DNA and genes. The sample includes about 240,000 distinct CDR3 sequences, with more than 9% observed a single time. In total, the top ten clones hold 1.5% to 2% of the sample. Study-wide findings and limitations: Carriers of CMV infection plus the relevant HLA type were discriminated by the cumulative frequency of public TCR beta family members in the study cohort and in an independent roughly 400-donor cohort. In the ex vivo response, HLA-C-restricted CMV-specific TCR beta clonotypes were dominant, and in two of eight donors the single most frequent clonotype came from this HLA-C-restricted group.

This receptor was obtained from a human donor in good health (CMV status not recorded). Some clones in this sample may be carry-over from other donors' samples. Source material: PBMCs. The chain employs TRBV6-6 and TRBJ2-7; perhaps TRBD2 is the D gene, with 6 bases matching. This receptor has the CDR3 CASRPTAQGGDEQYF. The DNA sequence is TGTGCCAGCAGACCGACGGCTCAGGGAGGAGACGAGCAGTACTTC.